This T cell receptor (beta chain) was obtained from a study of regulatory T cells in long-lasting Graves disease. CDR3 regions were amplified by Arm-PCR using iRepertoire HTBI primers to build TCR beta libraries. In TCRdb, the multiplex PCR reads were re-called with MiXCR into one record per CDR3 protein. The table includes 580,000 or so distinct CDR3 sequences, more than 15% detected once. Sample time point: newly diagnosed GD, antithyroid drugs for less than 3 months. The TCR library was made from RNA that had been extracted from PBMCs in TRIzol. EDTA tubes held roughly 10 milliliters of peripheral blood from each patient. This clonotype was detected ten times or more. Separately, the same data were catalogued under a study of T cells in Graves' hyperthyroidism and ophthalmopathy. As that report states: Graves' hyperthyroidism without ophthalmopathy progression within 18 months was termed stable. Expanded thyroid clonotypes (above 0.001) were mostly also found in blood.

Sequencing was performed on peripheral blood mononuclear cells (PBMCs), taken at new diagnosis, from a patient treated with antithyroid drugs. The origin of this receptor is a man younger than 35 with Graves disease.

The CDR3 sequence is CASDVGSVSTAYEQYF. As DNA, the CDR3 is TGCGCCAGCGACGTGGGTAGTGTCAGTACGGCCTACGAGCAGTACTTC. V is TRBV5-1 and J is TRBJ2-7; no definite D call. Germline values: CDR1 SGHRS, CDR2 YFSETQ. V gave up 7 bases and J gave up 2 bases, with 22 bases separating them. The CDR3 covers 16 residues.